Listed below are T cell receptor beta chains from one sample, sequenced in a study of cytomegalovirus exposure and HLA in healthy donors. Clones were read by immunoSEQ multiplex PCR, and TCRdb kept only the in-frame ones, dropping some. Here the sample spans fewer than 250,000 clones, 70% to 90% being singletons. The sample taken for sequencing was PBMCs. The receptor source for this set is a woman under 30 in good health and CMV-seronegative. The CDR3 runs from the conserved cysteine through the conserved F or W. The order of the fields is CDR3 DNA, CDR3 protein, V gene, D gene, J gene, CDR3 length, clone size. D genes are given only for firm matches. Size is stated for part of the rows, as once, few or many counts, or as a class when the clone is expanded.

CDR3nt: TGCAGTGCTAGAATCTACAATGAGCAGTTCTTC
CDR3aa: CSARIYNEQFF
v_gene: TRBV20-1
d_gene: -
j_gene: TRBJ2-1
len: 11
abundance: -

CDR3nt: TGTGCCAGCAGCCCATCAGGGGGCAATGAGCAGTTCTTC
CDR3aa: CASSPSGGNEQFF
v_gene: TRBV7-3
d_gene: TRBD1
j_gene: TRBJ2-1
len: 13
abundance: -

CDR3nt: TGTGCCAGCGGCTCGGGGGAAAAACTGTTTTTT
CDR3aa: CASGSGEKLFF
v_gene: TRBV25-1
d_gene: -
j_gene: TRBJ1-4
len: 11
abundance: once

CDR3nt: TGCGCCAGCAGCCAAGATGTCGGGGTATCCAATCAGCCCCAGCATTTT
CDR3aa: CASSQDVGVSNQPQHF
v_gene: TRBV4-1
d_gene: -
j_gene: TRBJ1-5
len: 16
abundance: -

CDR3nt: TGTGCCAGCAGTAGTGGGACGATGGAAGGCTACACCTTC
CDR3aa: CASSSGTMEGYTF
v_gene: TRBV27
d_gene: -
j_gene: TRBJ1-2
len: 13
abundance: -

CDR3nt: TGTGCTAGTGGTTTGGTAAGGGGGAACACTGAAGCTTTCTTT
CDR3aa: CASGLVRGNTEAFF
v_gene: TRBV12-5
d_gene: -
j_gene: TRBJ1-1
len: 14
abundance: -

CDR3nt: TGCAGCGTTGATATGGGGGGCGGCTACAATGAGCAGTTCTTC
CDR3aa: CSVDMGGGYNEQFF
v_gene: TRBV29-1
d_gene: -
j_gene: TRBJ2-1
len: 14
abundance: -

CDR3nt: TGTGCCAGCAGTGAGAGATCAGGGGGACAAGAGACCCAGTACTTC
CDR3aa: CASSERSGGQETQYF
v_gene: TRBV2
d_gene: TRBD1
j_gene: TRBJ2-5
len: 15
abundance: few

CDR3nt: TGTGCCAGCAGTTACTCGGGTAGCAATCAGCCCCAGCATTTT
CDR3aa: CASSYSGSNQPQHF
v_gene: TRBV6-5
d_gene: -
j_gene: TRBJ1-5
len: 14
abundance: -

CDR3nt: TGTGCCAGCAGTTTGGCAGGGGCAGACGTTAGGGAAAAACTGTTTTTT
CDR3aa: CASSLAGADVREKLFF
v_gene: TRBV27
d_gene: -
j_gene: TRBJ1-4
len: 16
abundance: -

CDR3nt: TGTGCCAGCACCTACGACAGGGTTACCTATGGCTACACCTTC
CDR3aa: CASTYDRVTYGYTF
v_gene: TRBV28
d_gene: TRBD1
j_gene: TRBJ1-2
len: 14
abundance: few

CDR3nt: TGTGCCAGCAGCTTAGCGACGGCGAACACTGAAGCTTTCTTT
CDR3aa: CASSLATANTEAFF
v_gene: TRBV7-6
d_gene: -
j_gene: TRBJ1-1
len: 14
abundance: -

CDR3nt: TGTGCCAGCAGCTCGCTGGGGGCCCAAGAGACCCAGTACTTC
CDR3aa: CASSSLGAQETQYF
v_gene: TRBV13
d_gene: -
j_gene: TRBJ2-5
len: 14
abundance: once

CDR3nt: TGTGCCTGGAGTCAAATTAGGTACAATGAGCAGTTCTTC
CDR3aa: CAWSQIRYNEQFF
v_gene: TRBV30
d_gene: -
j_gene: TRBJ2-1
len: 13
abundance: -

CDR3nt: TGCAGCGTCGGGACAGGGCCCTCCTACGAGCAGTACTTC
CDR3aa: CSVGTGPSYEQYF
v_gene: TRBV29-1
d_gene: TRBD1
j_gene: TRBJ2-7
len: 13
abundance: -

CDR3nt: TGTGCCTGGAGTCATATGAATTCACCCCTCCACTTT
CDR3aa: CAWSHMNSPLHF
v_gene: TRBV30
d_gene: -
j_gene: TRBJ1-6
len: 12
abundance: -

CDR3nt: TGTGCCAGCCGCCGGACAGGGAAGGTAGATACGCAGTATTTT
CDR3aa: CASRRTGKVDTQYF
v_gene: TRBV27
d_gene: TRBD1
j_gene: TRBJ2-3
len: 14
abundance: -